The rows below give T cell receptor beta chains drawn from one sample of a study of T-cell memory formation after mild COVID-19. A single record per CDR3 protein comes from TCRdb applying MiXCR to the 5' RACE reads. The sample shows some 270,000 distinct CDR3 sequences, approximately 15% of them seen only once. What was sequenced was PBMCs or a T cell subset sorted from them (not recorded which). All receptors derive from an adult woman who had mild COVID-19 (a few samples of this study predate the infection). Cell type and time point are not known. CDR3s include the opening cysteine and the closing phenylalanine or tryptophan. The order of the fields is clone size, V gene, J gene, D gene, CDR3 protein, CDR3 DNA. D genes are given only for firm matches. Rows may omit the clone size; those that give it use once, few, many or a size class.

NA	TRBV20-1	TRBJ1-1	NA	CSAREGNTEAFF	TGCAGTGCCCGAGAAGGGAACACTGAAGCTTTCTTT
NA	TRBV15	TRBJ2-7	NA	CATSRGNRGPYEQYF	TGTGCCACCAGCAGAGGAAATAGGGGACCCTACGAGCAGTACTTC
few	TRBV20-1	TRBJ2-7	TRBD2	CSATGTSAGYEQYF	TGCAGTGCAACCGGGACTAGCGCCGGCTACGAGCAGTACTTC
NA	TRBV7-9	TRBJ1-1	NA	CASSRISTGTENTEAFF	TGTGCCAGCAGCCGTATCTCAACCGGGACCGAGAACACTGAAGCTTTCTTT
few	TRBV20-1	TRBJ2-3	NA	CSAAGQTTSDTQYF	TGCAGTGCTGCGGGTCAAACCACATCAGATACGCAGTATTTT
few	TRBV7-9	TRBJ1-1	TRBD1	CASSRGQVPTEAFF	TGTGCCAGCAGCCGAGGACAGGTCCCAACGGAAGCTTTCTTT
few	TRBV7-8	TRBJ1-1	NA	CASSLDIGLNTEAFF	TGTGCCAGCAGCTTAGATATAGGGTTGAACACTGAAGCTTTCTTT
few	TRBV18	TRBJ1-1	TRBD1	CASSPENRGMNTEAFF	TGTGCCAGCTCACCTGAAAACAGGGGCATGAACACTGAAGCTTTCTTT
few	TRBV7-8	TRBJ1-1	TRBD1	CASSFDTGGGTEAFF	TGTGCCAGCAGCTTTGACACAGGGGGCGGCACTGAAGCTTTCTTT
NA	TRBV30	TRBJ2-7	NA	CGMGANSYEQYF	TGTGGGATGGGGGCAAACTCCTACGAGCAGTACTTC
NA	TRBV24-1	TRBJ2-7	NA	CATSDSTGTPYEQYF	TGTGCCACCAGTGATTCCACAGGCACCCCCTACGAGCAGTACTTC
NA	TRBV20-1	TRBJ2-2	TRBD1	CSAEPTGVTGELFF	TGCAGTGCTGAGCCGACAGGGGTGACCGGGGAGCTGTTTTTT
NA	TRBV27	TRBJ2-6	NA	CASTLDPGHPSSGANVLTF	TGTGCCAGCACCCTCGACCCGGGACACCCGAGCTCTGGGGCCAACGTCCTGACTTTC
many	TRBV7-9	TRBJ2-7	NA	CASSFGQPSYEQYF	TGTGCCAGCAGCTTTGGTCAGCCTTCCTACGAGCAGTACTTC
many	TRBV29-1	TRBJ1-2	NA	CSVADSNYGYTF	TGCAGCGTTGCGGACAGCAACTATGGCTACACCTTC
few	TRBV3-1	TRBJ1-5	TRBD1	CASSQAGTGGNQPQHF	TGTGCCAGCAGCCAAGCCGGGACAGGGGGAAATCAGCCCCAGCATTTT
NA	TRBV7-9	TRBJ1-2	NA	CASSLAPNGYTF	TGTGCCAGCAGCTTAGCTCCTAATGGCTACACCTTC
few	TRBV30	TRBJ1-2	NA	CAWSRGAGEYGYTF	TGTGCCTGGAGCCGCGGGGCAGGAGAATATGGCTACACCTTC
few	TRBV6-2/TRBV6-3	TRBJ2-7	NA	CASGRGPSSYEQYF	TGTGCCAGCGGCAGAGGACCGAGCTCCTACGAGCAGTACTTC
many	TRBV20-1	TRBJ1-2	NA	CSASDIPPYGYTF	TGCAGTGCAAGCGACATCCCCCCTTATGGCTACACCTTC
NA	TRBV9	TRBJ2-3	TRBD2	CASSSAGTSRSTDTQYF	TGTGCCAGCAGTTCCGCCGGGACTAGCAGAAGCACAGATACGCAGTATTTT
NA	TRBV29-1	TRBJ2-7	NA	CSVEGQGSPYEQYF	TGCAGCGTTGAGGGCCAGGGAAGTCCCTACGAGCAGTACTTC
NA	TRBV11-2	TRBJ2-5	TRBD2	CASRGGLAGSRQTQYF	TGTGCCAGCAGGGGTGGCCTAGCGGGGAGCCGGCAGACCCAGTACTTC
few	TRBV5-1	TRBJ1-1	NA	CASSLGPRLDTEAFF	TGCGCCAGCAGCTTGGGGCCCCGTCTCGACACTGAAGCTTTCTTT
few	TRBV19	TRBJ1-4	NA	CASSKSLGNEKLFF	TGTGCCAGTAGTAAGTCGCTCGGAAATGAAAAACTGTTTTTT
NA	TRBV29-1	TRBJ1-5	NA	CSVSQDSNQPQHF	TGCAGCGTATCACAGGATAGCAATCAGCCCCAGCATTTT
NA	TRBV3-1	TRBJ1-2	TRBD1	CASSQSGTGNYGYTF	TGTGCCAGCAGCCAAAGCGGGACAGGGAACTATGGCTACACCTTC
NA	TRBV7-2	TRBJ2-5	TRBD2	CASSSGLAHQTQYF	TGTGCCAGCAGCTCCGGACTAGCTCACCAGACCCAGTACTTC